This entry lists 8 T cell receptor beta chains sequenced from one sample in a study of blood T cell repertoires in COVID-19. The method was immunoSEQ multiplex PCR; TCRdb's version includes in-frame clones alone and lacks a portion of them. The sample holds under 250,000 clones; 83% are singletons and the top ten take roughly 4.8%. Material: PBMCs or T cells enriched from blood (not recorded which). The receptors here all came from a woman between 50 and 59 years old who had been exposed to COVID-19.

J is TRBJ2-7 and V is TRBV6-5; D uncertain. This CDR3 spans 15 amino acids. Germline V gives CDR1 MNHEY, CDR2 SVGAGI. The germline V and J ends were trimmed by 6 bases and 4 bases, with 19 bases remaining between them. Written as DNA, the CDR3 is TGTGCCAGCAGCTCACCCCGTAAAGACATTTACGAGCAGTACTTC. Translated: CASSSPRKDIYEQYF.

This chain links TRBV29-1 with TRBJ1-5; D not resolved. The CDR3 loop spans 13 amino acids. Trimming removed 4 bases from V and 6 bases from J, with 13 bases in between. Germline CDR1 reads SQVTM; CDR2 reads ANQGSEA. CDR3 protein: CSVGDRGGQPQHF. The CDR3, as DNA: TGCAGCGTTGGGGATCGGGGAGGTCAGCCCCAGCATTTT.

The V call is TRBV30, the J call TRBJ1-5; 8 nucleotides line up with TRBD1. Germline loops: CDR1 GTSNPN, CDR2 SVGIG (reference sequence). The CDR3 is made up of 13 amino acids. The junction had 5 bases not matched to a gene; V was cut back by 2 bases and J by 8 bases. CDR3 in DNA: TGTGCCTGGAGTACGGACAGGGTCGAGCCCCAGCATTTT. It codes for CAWSTDRVEPQHF.

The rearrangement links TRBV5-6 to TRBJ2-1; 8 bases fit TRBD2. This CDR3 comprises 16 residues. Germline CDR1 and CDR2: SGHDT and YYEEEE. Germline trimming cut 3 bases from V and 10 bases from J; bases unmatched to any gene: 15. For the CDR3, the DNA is TGTGCCAGCAGCTCCTGGACCGGGACTAGAATGAGGGAGCAGTTCTTC. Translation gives CASSSWTGTRMREQFF. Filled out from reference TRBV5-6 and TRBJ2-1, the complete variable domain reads DAGVTQSPTHLIKTRGQQVTLRCSPKSGHDTVSWYQQALGQGPQFIFQYYEEEERQRGNFPDRFSGHQFPNYSSELNVNALLLGDSALYLCASSSWTGTRMREQFFGPGTRLTVL.

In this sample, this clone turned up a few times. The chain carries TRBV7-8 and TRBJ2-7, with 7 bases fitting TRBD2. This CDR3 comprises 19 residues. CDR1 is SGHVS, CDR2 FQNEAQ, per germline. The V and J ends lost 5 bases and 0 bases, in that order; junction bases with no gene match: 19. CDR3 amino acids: CASSPYRSGANIPSYEQYF. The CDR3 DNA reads TGTGCCAGCAGCCCGTATCGGAGCGGGGCTAACATACCCTCCTACGAGCAGTACTTC.

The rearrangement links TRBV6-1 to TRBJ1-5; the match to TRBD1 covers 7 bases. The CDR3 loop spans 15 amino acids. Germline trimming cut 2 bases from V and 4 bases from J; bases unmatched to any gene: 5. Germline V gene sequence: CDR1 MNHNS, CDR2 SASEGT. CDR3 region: CASSERGRRNQPQHF. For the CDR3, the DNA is TGTGCCAGCAGTGAAAGGGGGCGGAGGAATCAGCCCCAGCATTTT.

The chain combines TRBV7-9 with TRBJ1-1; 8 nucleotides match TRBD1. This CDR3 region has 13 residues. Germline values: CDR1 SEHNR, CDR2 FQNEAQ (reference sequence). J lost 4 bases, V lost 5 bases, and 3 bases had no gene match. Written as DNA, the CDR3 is TGTGCCAGCAGCCAGGGGGCGGGCACTGAAGCTTTCTTT. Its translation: CASSQGAGTEAFF.

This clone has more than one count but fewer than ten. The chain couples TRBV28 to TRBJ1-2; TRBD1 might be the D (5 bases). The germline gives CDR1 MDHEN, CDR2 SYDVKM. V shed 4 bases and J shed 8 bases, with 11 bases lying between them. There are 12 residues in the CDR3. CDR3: CASSSRVPGYTF. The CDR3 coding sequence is TGTGCCAGCAGTTCCAGGGTCCCGGGCTACACCTTC.